Below, one TCR beta chain is given with its context. Its antigen is still unknown. CDR1 and CDR2 from the germline V gene are LNHNV and YYDKDF (reference sequence). V was trimmed by 3 bases and J by 4 bases, leaving 9 bases between them. CDR3 length: 13 residues. These data belong to a study of Ad26.COV2.S vaccination and SARS-CoV-2 variants. Clones were sequenced by immunoSEQ multiplex PCR, and TCRdb holds only the in-frame ones, with some missing. The table includes some 320,000 clones, more than 70% detected once. The treatment denotes: around 19 received Ad26.COV2.S at low or high dose, single or two shots; 5 received placebo; per-sample allocation not given. After the first vaccine or placebo injection, samples were drawn on day 63. Regarding the study as a whole: Post-vaccination breadth of spike-specific CD8+ and CD4+ T cell responses was reportedly substantial.

This TCR derives from a person aged 18-60 years who received the Ad26.COV2.S COVID-19 vaccine or a placebo. The genes are TRBV15 and TRBJ1-1; D gene unclear. The material sequenced was peripheral blood, taken in a trial of Ad26.COV2.S vaccine versus placebo. The CDR3 loop is CATSSYTPTEAFF. CDR3 sequence (DNA): TGTGCCACCAGCAGTTACACGCCCACTGAAGCTTTCTTT.